The 3 T cell receptor beta chains reported below all come from one sample, sequenced in a study of shared clonotypes between healthy human individuals. The repertoire was sequenced with immunoSEQ multiplex PCR; TCRdb's copy has only in-frame clones and lacks some. This table holds 740,000 or so clones, 73% found once. The material sequenced was memory CD4+ T cells sorted from blood. The subset denotes: CD45RA-negative fraction. These receptors were collected from a woman younger than 45 in good health.

The rearrangement joins TRBV28 to TRBJ1-5; maybe TRBD1 (6 bases). The CDR3 totals 14 residues. Germline V lookup: CDR1 MDHEN, CDR2 SYDVKM. The V end lost 8 bases, the J end lost 6 bases, and 17 bases lay between the germline ends. This chain's CDR3 is CASGQGQGRQPQHF. In nucleotides, the CDR3 is TGTGCCAGCGGTCAGGGGCAGGGTCGTCAGCCCCAGCATTTT.

CDR3: CASSLEATYEQYF. The CDR3 DNA reads as TGTGCCAGCAGCTTAGAGGCCACCTACGAGCAGTACTTC. This rearrangement joins TRBV11-3 to TRBJ2-7; D gene uncertain. The CDR3 loop spans 13 amino acids. Germline loops: CDR1 SGHNT, CDR2 YENEEA. Trimming took 0 bases from V and 2 from J, leaving 5 bases between them.

J is TRBJ2-3 and V is TRBV11-2; 10 bases align to TRBD2. With V trimmed by 1 base and J by 6 bases, 1 base remained unmatched. CDR3 length: 14 amino acids. Germline assignment: CDR1 SGHAT and CDR2 FQNNGV. The CDR3 DNA is TGTGCCAGCAGCTTAGCACTAGCGGGGGATACGCAGTATTTT. This codes for CASSLALAGDTQYF. The whole variable domain, filled in from reference TRBV11-2 and TRBJ2-3, reads EAGVAQSPRYKIIEKRQSVAFWCNPISGHATLYWYQQILGQGPKLLIQFQNNGVVDDSQLPKDRFSAERLKGVDSTLKIQPAKLEDSAVYLCASSLALAGDTQYFGPGTRLTVL.